Here is one T cell receptor (beta chain) with its context. V was pared by 1 base and J by 5 bases, with 6 bases between. This CDR3 is 13 amino acids long. These data belong to a study of blood T cell repertoires in COVID-19. Study details: Sites across the United States, Italy and Spain contributed samples from acute and convalescent COVID-19.

Using immunoSEQ multiplex PCR, the repertoire was profiled, and TCRdb retains in-frame clones only, with some absent. The table includes more than 150,000 clones, approximately 79% detected once. The receptor's source is a woman between 65 and 79 years old with acute or convalescent COVID-19. The specimen sequenced was peripheral blood. The gene calls are TRBV12-3 or TRBV12-4 and TRBJ1-5; D is ambiguous. The CDR3 nucleotides are TGTGCCAGCAGTTTAGTCGAGGATCAGCCCCAGCATTTT. Translated, it gives CASSLVEDQPQHF.